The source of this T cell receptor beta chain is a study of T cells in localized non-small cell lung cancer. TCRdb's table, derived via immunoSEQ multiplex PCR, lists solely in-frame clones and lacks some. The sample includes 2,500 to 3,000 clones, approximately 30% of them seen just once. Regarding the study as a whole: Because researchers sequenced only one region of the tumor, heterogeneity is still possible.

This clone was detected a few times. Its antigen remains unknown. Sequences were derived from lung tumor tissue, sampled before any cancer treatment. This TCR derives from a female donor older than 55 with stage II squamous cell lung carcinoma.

Here the CDR3 DNA reads TGTGCCAGCACCTCCGGGACAGGGGGCACAGATACGCAGTATTTT. This translates into CASTSGTGGTDTQYF. The gene calls are TRBV2 and TRBJ2-3; 10 bases are a match to TRBD1. This CDR3 has 15 residues. V lost 7 bases to trimming and J lost 1 base; unmatched junction nucleotides: 5. Germline values: CDR1 SNHLY, CDR2 FYNNEI.